One and the same sample provided the 8 T cell receptor beta chains below, sequenced in a study of early T cells in non-severe SARS-CoV-2 infection. TCRdb used MiXCR to reprocess the 5' RACE reads, holding one entry per CDR3 protein. The sample comprises 29,000 or so distinct CDR3 sequences, less than 10% of which are singletons, and about an eighth rests with the top ten. The sample consisted of whole blood. The receptor set was obtained from an adult who was a healthcare worker with PCR-confirmed SARS-CoV-2 infection or an uninfected control (not recorded which).

The rearrangement joins TRBV21-1 to TRBJ2-3; the table's D call TRBD2 went unverified against the DNA. TRBV21-1 is shown as a pseudogene. The CDR3 loop spans 11 amino acids. The CDR3 DNA is TGTGCCAGGCCAGGAGGGGATACGCAGTATTTT. It translates to CARPGGDTQYF.

The chain has TRBV18 and TRBJ2-7; TRBD1 might be the D (5 bases). V lost 4 bases and J lost 5, with 9 bases in between. CDR3 length: 12 residues. The germline gives CDR1 KGHSH, CDR2 LQKENI. Written as DNA, the CDR3 is TGTGCCAGCTCACAATCGACAGACGAGCAGTACTTC. Translating gives CASSQSTDEQYF. Supplemented by reference TRBV18 and TRBJ2-7, the full variable domain reads NAGVMQNPRHLVRRRGQEARLRCSPMKGHSHVYWYRQLPEEGLKFMVYLQKENIIDESGMPKERFSAEFPKEGPSILRIQQVVRGDSAAYFCASSQSTDEQYFGPGTRLTVT.

The rearrangement links TRBV13 to TRBJ2-7; D may be TRBD1 (6 bases). Per germline, CDR1 PRHDT and CDR2 FYEKMQ (reference sequence). This CDR3 spans 13 amino acids. V was trimmed by 5 bases and J by 9 bases, leaving 17 bases between them. CDR3 sequence (DNA): TGTGCCAGCAGCCGTTCGGGGACAAGGGGGCAGTACTTC. Amino acids: CASSRSGTRGQYF. The entire variable domain, with the rest obtained from reference TRBV13 and TRBJ2-7, is as follows: AAGVIQSPRHLIKEKRETATLKCYPIPRHDTVYWYQQGPGQDPQFLISFYEKMQSDKGSIPDRFSAQQFSDYHSELNMSSLELGDSALYFCASSRSGTRGQYFGPGTRLTVT.

In this sample, this clonotype turned up a few times. The rearrangement joins TRBV9 to TRBJ2-7, with D unresolved. CDR3 length equals 15 residues. Germline V gene lookup returns CDR1 SGDLS and CDR2 YYNGEE. V was clipped by 1 base and J by 0 bases, with 11 bases between them. CDR3 loop: CASSVSPQASYEQYF. In nucleotides, the CDR3 is TGTGCCAGCAGCGTATCTCCCCAGGCCTCCTACGAGCAGTACTTC.

This clonotype was recorded many times. The chain links TRBV12-3 or TRBV12-4 to TRBJ2-1, with 11 nucleotides matching TRBD2. There are 15 residues in the CDR3. Trimming removed 8 bases from V and 6 bases from J; junction bases left unmatched: 9. DNA for the CDR3: TGTGCCAGCCTAGCGGGGGGCTCTCTTGTCAATGAGCAGTTCTTC. Protein sequence: CASLAGGSLVNEQFF.

This clonotype was counted many times. The chain joins TRBV5-5 to TRBJ2-3; the D gene is possibly TRBD2 (5 bases). This CDR3 comprises 14 residues. CDR1 and CDR2 (germline): SGHKS, YYEKEE (reference sequence). The ends were cut back, 3 bases at V and 6 bases at J, with 14 bases in the middle. CDR3 coding DNA: TGTGCCAGCAGCTGGAGGTCCTTGGGTGATACGCAGTATTTT. It is translated as CASSWRSLGDTQYF.

V gene TRBV2 combines with J gene TRBJ1-1; 10 bases agree with TRBD1. The CDR3 runs 13 residues. After removal of 10 bases from V and 4 bases from J, the junction contained 6 bases not matched to a gene. Germline CDR1 SNHLY, CDR2 FYNNEI. The CDR3 region is CATGQGEVTEAFF. Written as DNA, the CDR3 is TGTGCCACCGGACAGGGGGAAGTCACTGAAGCTTTCTTT.

In this sample, this clonotype turned up many times. The chain combines TRBV24-1 with TRBJ2-5; 11 nucleotides match TRBD2. V lost 3 bases, J lost 1 base, and 3 bases stayed unmatched. The CDR3 has 16 amino acids. Germline V gene lookup returns CDR1 KGHDR and CDR2 SFDVKD. The CDR3 DNA reads TGTGCCACCAGTGATACGACTAGCGGGGTCCAAGAGACCCAGTACTTC. Translated, it gives CATSDTTSGVQETQYF.